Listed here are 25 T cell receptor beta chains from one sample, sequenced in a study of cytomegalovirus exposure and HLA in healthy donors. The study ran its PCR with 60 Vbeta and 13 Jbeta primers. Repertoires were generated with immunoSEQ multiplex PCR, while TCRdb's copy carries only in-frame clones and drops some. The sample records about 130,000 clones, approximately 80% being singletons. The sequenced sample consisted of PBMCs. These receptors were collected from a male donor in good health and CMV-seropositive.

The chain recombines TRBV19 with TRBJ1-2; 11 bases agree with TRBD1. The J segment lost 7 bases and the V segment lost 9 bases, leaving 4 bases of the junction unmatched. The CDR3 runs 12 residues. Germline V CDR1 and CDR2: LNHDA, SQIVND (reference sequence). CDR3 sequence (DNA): TGTGCCAGCGGACAGGGGGCGTCTGGCTACACCTTC. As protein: CASGQGASGYTF.

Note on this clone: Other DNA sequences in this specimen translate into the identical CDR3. CDR3 nucleotides: TGTGCCAGTATTGGGACAGCAGAAAGCTCTGGGGCCAACGTCCTGACTTTC. As protein: CASIGTAESSGANVLTF. V and J are TRBV28 and TRBJ2-6; TRBD1 aligns across 7 bases. The CDR3 is made up of 17 amino acids. The V segment lost 9 bases and the J segment 0 bases; nucleotides outside the gene matches: 11. Germline V gives CDR1 MDHEN, CDR2 SYDVKM.

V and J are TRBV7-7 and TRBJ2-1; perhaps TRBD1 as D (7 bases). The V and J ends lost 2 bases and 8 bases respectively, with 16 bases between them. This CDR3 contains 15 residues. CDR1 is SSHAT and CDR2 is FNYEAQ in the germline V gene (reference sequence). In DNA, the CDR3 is TGTGCCAGCAGCTTATCCTACCAGGGGGAGGATGAGCAGTTCTTC. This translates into CASSLSYQGEDEQFF. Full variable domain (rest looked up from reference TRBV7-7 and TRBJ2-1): GAGVSQSPRYKVTKRGQDVTLRCDPISSHATLYWYQQALGQGPEFLTYFNYEAQPDKSGLPSDRFSAERPEGSISTLTIQRTEQRDSAMYRCASSLSYQGEDEQFFGPGTRLTVL.

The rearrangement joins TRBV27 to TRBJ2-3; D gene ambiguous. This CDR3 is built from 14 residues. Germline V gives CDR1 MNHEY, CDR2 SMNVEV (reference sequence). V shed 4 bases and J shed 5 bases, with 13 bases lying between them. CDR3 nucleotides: TGTGCCAGCAGTTCAACGAGCGTCGGAGATACGCAGTATTTT. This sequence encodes CASSSTSVGDTQYF.

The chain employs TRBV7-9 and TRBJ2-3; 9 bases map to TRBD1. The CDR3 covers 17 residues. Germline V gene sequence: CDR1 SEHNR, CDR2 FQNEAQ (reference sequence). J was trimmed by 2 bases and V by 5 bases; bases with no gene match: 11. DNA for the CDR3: TGTGCCAGCAGCGCGGGACAGGGAAGCGGGCCCACAGATACGCAGTATTTT. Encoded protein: CASSAGQGSGPTDTQYF. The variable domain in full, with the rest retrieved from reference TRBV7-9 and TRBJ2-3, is DTGVSQNPRHKITKRGQNVTFRCDPISEHNRLYWYRQTLGQGPEFLTYFQNEAQLEKSRLLSDRFSAERPKGSFSTLEIQRTEQGDSAMYLCASSAGQGSGPTDTQYFGPGTRLTVL.

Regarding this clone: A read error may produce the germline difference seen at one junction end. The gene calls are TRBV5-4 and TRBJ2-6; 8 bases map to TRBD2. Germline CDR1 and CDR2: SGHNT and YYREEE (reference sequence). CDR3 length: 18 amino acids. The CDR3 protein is CASRAPGGLSMGANGLTF. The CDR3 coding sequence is TGTGCCAGCAGAGCTCCGGGGGGGTTGAGTATGGGGGCCAACGGCCTGACTTTC.

Written as DNA, the CDR3 is TGCAGCGTCTCGGACACTTTTACTTTCTTT. It yields the protein CSVSDTFTFF. The rearrangement uses TRBV29-1 and TRBJ1-1; D might be TRBD1 (5 bases). Germline loops: CDR1 SQVTM, CDR2 ANQGSEA. The CDR3 loop spans 10 amino acids. The V and J ends lost 6 bases and 12 bases respectively, with 14 bases between them. The full variable domain, its missing parts supplied by reference TRBV29-1 and TRBJ1-1, is SAVISQKPSRDICQRGTSLTIQCQVDSQVTMMFWYRQQPGQSLTLIATANQGSEATYESGFVIDKFPISRPNLTFSTLTVSNMSPEDSSIYLCSVSDTFTFFGQGTRLTVV.

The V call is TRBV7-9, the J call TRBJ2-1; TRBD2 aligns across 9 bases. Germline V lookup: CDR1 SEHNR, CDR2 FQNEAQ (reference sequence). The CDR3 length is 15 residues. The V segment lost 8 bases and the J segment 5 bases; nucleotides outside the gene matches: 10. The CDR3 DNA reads TGTGCCAGCGGAAGGCTAGCGGGACCACACAATGAGCAGTTCTTC. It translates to CASGRLAGPHNEQFF.

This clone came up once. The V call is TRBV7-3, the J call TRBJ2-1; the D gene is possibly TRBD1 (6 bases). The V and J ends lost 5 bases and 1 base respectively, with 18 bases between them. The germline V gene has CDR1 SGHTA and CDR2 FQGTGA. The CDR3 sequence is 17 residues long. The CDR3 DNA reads TGTGCCAGCAGCCCCCGCAGGGGAGAAAGGTCCTACAATGAGCAGTTCTTC. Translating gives CASSPRRGERSYNEQFF.

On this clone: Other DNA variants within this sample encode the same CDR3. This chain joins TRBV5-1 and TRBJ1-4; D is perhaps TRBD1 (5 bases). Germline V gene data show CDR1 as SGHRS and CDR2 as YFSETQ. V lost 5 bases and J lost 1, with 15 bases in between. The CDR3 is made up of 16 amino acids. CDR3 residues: CASSGGGKRTNEKLFF. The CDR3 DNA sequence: TGCGCCAGCAGTGGGGGGGGTAAGAGAACTAATGAAAAACTGTTTTTT. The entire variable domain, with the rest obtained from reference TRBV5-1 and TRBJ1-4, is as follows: KAGVTQTPRYLIKTRGQQVTLSCSPISGHRSVSWYQQTPGQGLQFLFEYFSETQRNKGNFPGRFSGRQFSNSRSEMNVSTLELGDSALYLCASSGGGKRTNEKLFFGSGTQLSVL.

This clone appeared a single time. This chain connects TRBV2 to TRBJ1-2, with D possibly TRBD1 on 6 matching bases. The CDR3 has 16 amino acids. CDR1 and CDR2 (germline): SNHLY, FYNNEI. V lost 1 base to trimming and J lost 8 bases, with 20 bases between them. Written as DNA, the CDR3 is TGTGCCAGCAGTGAAGGTCTTAGGGCAGGGGCCGGAGGCTACACCTTC. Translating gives CASSEGLRAGAGGYTF.

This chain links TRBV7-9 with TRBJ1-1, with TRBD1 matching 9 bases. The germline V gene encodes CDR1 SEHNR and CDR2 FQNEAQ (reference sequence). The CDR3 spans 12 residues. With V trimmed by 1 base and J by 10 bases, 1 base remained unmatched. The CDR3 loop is CASSLEDRGAFF. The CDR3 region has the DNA TGTGCCAGCAGCTTAGAGGACAGGGGAGCTTTCTTT.

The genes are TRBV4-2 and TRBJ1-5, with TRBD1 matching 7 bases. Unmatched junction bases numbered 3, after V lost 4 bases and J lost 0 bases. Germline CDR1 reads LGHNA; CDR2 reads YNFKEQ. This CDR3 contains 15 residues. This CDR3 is CASSRDRVSNQPQHF. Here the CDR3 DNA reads TGTGCCAGCAGCCGCGACAGGGTTAGCAATCAGCCCCAGCATTTT.

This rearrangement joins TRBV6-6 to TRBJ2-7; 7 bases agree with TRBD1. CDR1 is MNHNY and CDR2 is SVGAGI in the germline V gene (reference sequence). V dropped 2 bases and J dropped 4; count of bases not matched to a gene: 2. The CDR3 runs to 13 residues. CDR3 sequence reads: CASSYGQEYEQYF. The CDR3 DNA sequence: TGTGCCAGCAGTTACGGACAGGAGTACGAGCAGTACTTC.

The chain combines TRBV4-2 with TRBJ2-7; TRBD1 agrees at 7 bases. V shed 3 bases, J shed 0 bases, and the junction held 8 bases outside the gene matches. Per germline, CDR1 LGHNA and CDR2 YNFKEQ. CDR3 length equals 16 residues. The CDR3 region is CASSQGAGGYSYEQYF. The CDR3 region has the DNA TGTGCCAGCAGCCAGGGGGCAGGGGGTTACTCCTACGAGCAGTACTTC.

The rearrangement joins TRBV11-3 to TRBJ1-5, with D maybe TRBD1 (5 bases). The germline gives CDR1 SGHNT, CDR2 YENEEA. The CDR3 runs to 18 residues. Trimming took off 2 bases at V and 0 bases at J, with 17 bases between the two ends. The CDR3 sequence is CASSLYGGRGDSNQPQHF. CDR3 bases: TGTGCCAGCAGCTTATATGGGGGACGGGGGGATAGCAATCAGCCCCAGCATTTT.

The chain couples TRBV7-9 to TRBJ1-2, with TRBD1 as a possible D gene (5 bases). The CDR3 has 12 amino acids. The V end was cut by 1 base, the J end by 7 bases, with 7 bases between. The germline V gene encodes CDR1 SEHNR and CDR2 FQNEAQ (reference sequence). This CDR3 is CASSLVQGGYTF. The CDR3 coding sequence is TGTGCCAGCAGCTTAGTCCAGGGTGGCTACACCTTC.

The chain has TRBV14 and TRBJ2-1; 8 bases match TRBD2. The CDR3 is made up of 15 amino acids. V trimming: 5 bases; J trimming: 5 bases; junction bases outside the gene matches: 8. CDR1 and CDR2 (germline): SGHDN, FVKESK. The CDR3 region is CASSSTGGPDNEQFF. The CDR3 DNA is TGTGCCAGCAGCTCCACGGGGGGGCCGGACAATGAGCAGTTCTTC. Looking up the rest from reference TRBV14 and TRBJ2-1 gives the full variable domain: EAGVTQFPSHSVIEKGQTVTLRCDPISGHDNLYWYRRVMGKEIKFLLHFVKESKQDESGMPNNRFLAERTGGTYSTLKVQPAELEDSGVYFCASSSTGGPDNEQFFGPGTRLTVL.

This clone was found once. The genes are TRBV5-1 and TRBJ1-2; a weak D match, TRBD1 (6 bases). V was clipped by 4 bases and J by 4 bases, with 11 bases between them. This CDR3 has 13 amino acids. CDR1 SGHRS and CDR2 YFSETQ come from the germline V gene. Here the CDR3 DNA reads TGCGCCAGCAGCCAAGACAGGTCCTATGGCTACACCTTC. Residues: CASSQDRSYGYTF.

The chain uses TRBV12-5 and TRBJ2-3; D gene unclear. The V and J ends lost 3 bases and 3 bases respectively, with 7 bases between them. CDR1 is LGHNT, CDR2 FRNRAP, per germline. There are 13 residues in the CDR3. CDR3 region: CASGFSRTDTQYF. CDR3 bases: TGTGCTAGTGGTTTTTCCCGTACAGATACGCAGTATTTT.

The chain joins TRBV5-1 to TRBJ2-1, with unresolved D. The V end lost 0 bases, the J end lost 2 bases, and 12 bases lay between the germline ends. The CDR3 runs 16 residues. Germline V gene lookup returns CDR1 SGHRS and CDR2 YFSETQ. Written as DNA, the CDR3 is TGCGCCAGCAGCTTGGGTCGAGGAAGTCCCTACAATGAGCAGTTCTTC. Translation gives CASSLGRGSPYNEQFF.

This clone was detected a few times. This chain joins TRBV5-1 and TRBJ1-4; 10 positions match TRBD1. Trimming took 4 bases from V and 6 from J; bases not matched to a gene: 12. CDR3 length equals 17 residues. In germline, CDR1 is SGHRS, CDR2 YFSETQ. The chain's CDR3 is CASSPGGGQGQDEKLFF. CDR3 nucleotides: TGCGCCAGCAGCCCCGGAGGGGGACAGGGGCAAGATGAAAAACTGTTTTTT.

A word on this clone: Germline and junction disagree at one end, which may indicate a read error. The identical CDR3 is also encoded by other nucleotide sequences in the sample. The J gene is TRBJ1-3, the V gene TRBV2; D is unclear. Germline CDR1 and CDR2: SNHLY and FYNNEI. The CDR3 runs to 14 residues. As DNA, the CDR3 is TGTGCCAGCAGTGAACAGGTCTCTGGAAACACTATATATTTT. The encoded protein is CASSEQVSGNTIYF.

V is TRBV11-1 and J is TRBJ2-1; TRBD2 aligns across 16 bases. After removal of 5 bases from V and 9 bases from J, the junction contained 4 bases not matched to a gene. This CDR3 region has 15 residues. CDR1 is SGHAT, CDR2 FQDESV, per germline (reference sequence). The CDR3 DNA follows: TGTGCCAGCAGCCCGGGACTAGCGGGGGGGCTTGAGCAGTTCTTC. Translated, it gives CASSPGLAGGLEQFF.

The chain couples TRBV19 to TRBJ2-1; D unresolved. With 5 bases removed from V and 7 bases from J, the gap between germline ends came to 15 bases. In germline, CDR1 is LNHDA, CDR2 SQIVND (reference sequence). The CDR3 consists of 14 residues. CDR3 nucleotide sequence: TGTGCCAGTAGTTTGACCTACAGTCAAAATGAGCAGTTCTTC. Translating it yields CASSLTYSQNEQFF.